These T cell receptor beta chains were read from a single sample in a study of vaccination and CD4 T cells after COVID-19. Antigen specificity for these receptors is unknown. MiXCR, run by TCRdb on the PCR reads, gives a single entry per CDR3 protein. Of about 6,600 distinct CDR3 sequences in the sample, around half are singletons; the top ten hold 50% to 60%. Sequenced material: CD4+ T cells from blood, cultured in vitro. These receptor sequences come from a human donor in good health. Both conserved end residues are part of each CDR3. A D gene is named only where the DNA matches it firmly. Some rows mark clone size as missing; the rest say once, few, many or name a class of expanded clone.

d_call clone_size j_call v_call cdr3_aa cdr3_nt
NA NA TRBJ1-5 TRBV7-8 CASSLGPGNQPQHF TGTGCCAGCAGCTTAGGGCCGGGGAATCAGCCCCAGCATTTT
TRBD2 few TRBJ2-3 TRBV7-2 CASSFPREAPSTDTQYF TGTGCCAGCAGCTTCCCGCGGGAGGCCCCTAGCACAGATACGCAGTATTTT
NA few TRBJ1-4 TRBV20-1 CSATSPRESNEKLFF TGCAGTGCCACCTCTCCGAGGGAGAGTAATGAAAAACTGTTTTTT
NA once TRBJ2-7 TRBV19 CASSGATRGTYEQYF TGTGCCAGTAGTGGGGCCACCAGGGGTACCTACGAGCAGTACTTC
NA NA TRBJ1-2 TRBV19 CASNRYGQDLHGYTF TGTGCCAGTAATCGTTACGGACAAGATCTACATGGCTACACCTTC
TRBD2 once TRBJ2-3 TRBV2 CASVGLAGGTTDTQYF TGTGCCAGTGTAGGACTAGCGGGAGGGACCACAGATACGCAGTATTTT
TRBD1 NA TRBJ1-6 TRBV20-1 CSAGGGGGGFSPLHF TGCAGTGCTGGAGGAGGCGGAGGGGGCTTTTCACCCCTCCACTTT
NA NA TRBJ2-6 TRBV19 CASAERGGLAGANVLTF TGTGCCAGTGCGGAGAGGGGGGGGTTAGCTGGGGCCAACGTCCTGACTTTC
TRBD2 NA TRBJ2-5 TRBV28 CASIMAGVETQYF TGTGCCAGCATTATGGCGGGGGTAGAGACCCAGTACTTC
TRBD1 NA TRBJ1-5 TRBV6-1 CASIRTGGWGNQPQHF TGTGCCAGCATACGGACAGGGGGTTGGGGCAATCAGCCCCAGCATTTT
NA once TRBJ1-5 TRBV18 CASSPGLGDSNQPQHF TGTGCCAGCTCACCGGGGCTAGGGGATAGCAATCAGCCCCAGCATTTT
NA NA TRBJ1-2 TRBV20-1 CSAKSGFGYGYTF TGCAGTGCTAAATCAGGGTTCGGCTATGGCTACACCTTC
TRBD1 NA TRBJ1-1 TRBV5-1 CASMNPGQLNTEAFF TGCGCCAGCATGAACCCGGGACAGTTGAACACTGAAGCTTTCTTT
TRBD1 NA TRBJ2-7 TRBV5-1 CASSDAGTASYEQYF TGCGCCAGCAGCGACGCCGGGACAGCTTCCTACGAGCAGTACTTC
NA few TRBJ1-5 TRBV30 CAWSGPTNQPQHF TGTGCCTGGAGTGGACCGACAAATCAGCCCCAGCATTTT
NA NA TRBJ2-1 TRBV11-3 CASSLDPAARGGEQFF TGTGCCAGCAGCTTAGATCCGGCTGCTCGGGGTGGTGAGCAGTTCTTC
NA few TRBJ1-3 TRBV7-9 CASSLGDTIYF TGTGCCAGCAGTTTGGGTGACACCATATATTTT